These 28 T cell receptor beta chains were sequenced from one sample in a study of blood T cell repertoires in COVID-19 (dated by TCRdb to 2020 to 2021). Libraries were prepared through the immunoSEQ multiplex PCR assay. This immuneACCESS table, as held by TCRdb, lists in-frame sequences with V and J called but not all clones. Of the missing ones, under half trace to an unresolved V gene in checked studies; the others have no known cause. This sample gives around 120,000 clones in total; under 95% of them show up just once. The ten largest clones represent 3% to 4% of the sample. Sequenced sample: peripheral blood. Every receptor here comes from a man aged 45-65 years with active COVID-19.

The chain uses TRBV7-6 and TRBJ2-5; 10 bases map to TRBD2. The germline V gene has CDR1 SGHVS and CDR2 FNYEAQ. CDR3 size: 18 residues. V shed 5 bases, J shed 4 bases, and the junction held 16 bases outside the gene matches. The CDR3 DNA reads TGTGCCAGCAGCCTCGGTCAGCGGGGGGGACTTCCCAGAGAGACCCAGTACTTC. It codes for CASSLGQRGGLPRETQYF.

The J gene is TRBJ2-5, the V gene TRBV5-1; D is possibly TRBD2 (5 bases). The ends were cut back, 4 bases at V and 0 bases at J, with 7 bases in the middle. The CDR3 contains 13 residues. The germline V gene has CDR1 SGHRS and CDR2 YFSETQ. The CDR3 loop reads CASSADYQETQYF. The CDR3 DNA follows: TGCGCCAGCAGCGCGGACTACCAAGAGACCCAGTACTTC. The variable domain in full, with the rest retrieved from reference TRBV5-1 and TRBJ2-5, is KAGVTQTPRYLIKTRGQQVTLSCSPISGHRSVSWYQQTPGQGLQFLFEYFSETQRNKGNFPGRFSGRQFSNSRSEMNVSTLELGDSALYLCASSADYQETQYFGPGTRLLVL.

This clone was seen once. CDR3 residues: CASSRPPEGVAFF. CDR3 nucleotide sequence: TGCGCCAGCAGTCGACCCCCTGAGGGGGTTGCTTTCTTT. The V gene is TRBV5-1, the J gene TRBJ1-1; possibly TRBD1 for D (6 bases). Trimming cost V 5 bases and J 11 bases, with 19 bases left between them. CDR1 and CDR2 (germline): SGHRS, YFSETQ. The CDR3 has 13 amino acids.

The chain links TRBV18 to TRBJ2-1; 9 nucleotides line up with TRBD2. The CDR3 is made up of 17 amino acids. Trimming removed 3 bases from V and 4 bases from J; junction bases left unmatched: 10. Germline CDR1 and CDR2: KGHSH and LQKENI. The CDR3 DNA reads as TGTGCCAGCTCACCGTTATTAGCGGGGGCTCTATACAATGAGCAGTTCTTC. Its translation is CASSPLLAGALYNEQFF. The variable domain in full, completed from reference TRBV18 and TRBJ2-1, reads NAGVMQNPRHLVRRRGQEARLRCSPMKGHSHVYWYRQLPEEGLKFMVYLQKENIIDESGMPKERFSAEFPKEGPSILRIQQVVRGDSAAYFCASSPLLAGALYNEQFFGPGTRLTVL.

This clone has just one count. J is TRBJ1-1 and V is TRBV18, with 7 nucleotides matching TRBD1. Germline assignment: CDR1 KGHSH and CDR2 LQKENI. The CDR3 is made up of 15 amino acids. Germline trimming cut 3 bases from V and 5 bases from J; bases unmatched to any gene: 9. The CDR3 sequence is CASSPRRQGQTEAFF. CDR3 nucleotide sequence: TGTGCCAGCTCACCCCGAAGACAGGGCCAAACTGAAGCTTTCTTT.

This clone was detected only once. The chain is built from TRBV6-5 and TRBJ1-6; tentative D call: TRBD1 (5 bases). Trimming removed 4 bases at V and 9 bases at J, with 13 bases between. The V gene's germline CDR1 is MNHEY and CDR2 SVGAGI. The CDR3 contains 14 residues. The CDR3 DNA is TGTGCCAGCAGTTCCCCAGGGAGGAGTTCACCCCTCCACTTT. This gives the protein CASSSPGRSSPLHF.

The J gene is TRBJ1-2, the V gene TRBV28; the match to TRBD1 covers 7 bases. V was pared by 3 bases and J by 7 bases, with 20 bases of the junction left unmatched. Germline V lookup: CDR1 MDHEN, CDR2 SYDVKM. The CDR3 sequence is 18 residues long. CDR3 in DNA: TGTGCCAGCAGTTTTAGTCTACCCTCCGACAGGGTAGACTTTGGCTACACCTTC. Its protein product is CASSFSLPSDRVDFGYTF.

The V gene is TRBV7-6, the J gene TRBJ2-4, with D possibly being TRBD1 (7 bases). Germline CDR1 SGHVS, CDR2 FNYEAQ. CDR3 size: 13 residues. V lost 1 base and J lost 8, with 9 bases in between. In DNA form, the CDR3 reads TGTGCCAGCAGCTTAGTCAGGGGGGACATTCAGTACTTC. As protein: CASSLVRGDIQYF.

This chain joins TRBV5-4 and TRBJ2-5, with a tentative D call TRBD2 (6 bases). The V end lost 0 bases, the J end lost 7 bases, and 16 bases lay between the germline ends. CDR3 size: 15 residues. Germline-derived CDR1 and CDR2 are SGHNT and YYREEE (reference sequence). For the CDR3, the DNA is TGTGCCAGCAGCTTGGCCGGCGGGACGGCAGGGACCCAGTACTTC. This translates into CASSLAGGTAGTQYF.

This chain connects TRBV19 to TRBJ2-7, with 7 bases that match TRBD1. This CDR3 spans 14 amino acids. Germline V gene lookup returns CDR1 LNHDA and CDR2 SQIVND (reference sequence). V shed 3 bases, J shed 1 base, and the junction held 3 bases outside the gene matches. CDR3 residues: CASSIRGNSYEQYF. The CDR3, as DNA: TGTGCCAGTAGTATCAGGGGGAATTCCTACGAGCAGTACTTC. Filled out from reference TRBV19 and TRBJ2-7, the complete variable domain reads DGGITQSPKYLFRKEGQNVTLSCEQNLNHDAMYWYRQDPGQGLRLIYYSQIVNDFQKGDIAEGYSVSREKKESFPLTVTSAQKNPTAFYLCASSIRGNSYEQYFGPGTRLTVT.

The chain couples TRBV5-1 to TRBJ2-1, with 10 positions matching TRBD2. Germline V gives CDR1 SGHRS, CDR2 YFSETQ. V lost 0 bases and J lost 8; bases outside the gene matches: 11. This CDR3 is 17 amino acids long. The CDR3 region is CASSLAASGGILDEQFF. In nucleotides, the CDR3 is TGCGCCAGCAGCTTGGCAGCTAGCGGGGGTATTCTCGATGAGCAGTTCTTC.

The J gene is TRBJ2-1, the V gene TRBV7-2; the match to TRBD2 covers 12 bases. With V trimmed by 5 bases and J by 7 bases, 6 bases remained unmatched. Germline assignment: CDR1 SGHTA and CDR2 FQGNSA. The length of the CDR3 is 15 residues. CDR3 sequence (DNA): TGTGCCAGCAGCGCCTCTAGCGGGGGGGCAAATGAGCAGTTCTTC. This encodes CASSASSGGANEQFF.

The chain is built from TRBV19 and TRBJ1-1; D perhaps matches TRBD1 (5 bases). The CDR3 sequence is 13 residues long. CDR1 is LNHDA and CDR2 is SQIVND in the germline V gene (reference sequence). V lost 6 bases to trimming and J lost 5 bases, with 13 bases between them. CDR3 loop: CASRFGGRTEAFF. For the CDR3, the DNA is TGTGCCAGTAGATTTGGGGGGAGGACTGAAGCTTTCTTT.

The chain joins TRBV27 to TRBJ1-1, with TRBD1 as a possible D gene (6 bases). The CDR3 runs 16 residues. V dropped 0 bases and J dropped 1 base, with 12 bases sitting between them. The germline gives CDR1 MNHEY, CDR2 SMNVEV (reference sequence). The DNA for the CDR3 is TGTGCCAGCAGTTTATCCCCCGGACAGTCGAACACTGAAGCTTTCTTT. It specifies CASSLSPGQSNTEAFF.

This clone was seen just once. The rearrangement joins TRBV6-5 to TRBJ1-1; no clear D gene. Germline lookup yields CDR1 MNHEY and CDR2 SVGAGI. Trimming pared 5 bases from V and 7 bases from J, leaving 14 bases between. The CDR3 is 13 amino acids. The CDR3 is CASSSQAALEAFF. The CDR3 bases are TGTGCCAGCAGTAGCCAGGCCGCCCTTGAAGCTTTCTTT.

The chain combines TRBV6-2 or TRBV6-3 with TRBJ2-3; TRBD2 matches at 8 bases. The germline V gene has CDR1 MNHEY and CDR2 SVGEGT. This CDR3 comprises 17 residues. The junction had 16 bases not matched to a gene; V was cut back by 5 bases and J by 6 bases. DNA for the CDR3: TGTGCCAGCAGTCCCTTTGGACTAGCCGGGACCTTGGATACGCAGTATTTT. Its protein product is CASSPFGLAGTLDTQYF.

The V and J genes are TRBV7-9 and TRBJ2-5; 8 positions match TRBD2. J gave up 2 bases and V 5 bases, and 10 bases lay outside the gene matches. CDR3 length: 16 amino acids. CDR1 is SEHNR and CDR2 is FQNEAQ in the germline V gene (reference sequence). The CDR3 spells CASSVVAGGRQETQYF. CDR3 nucleotide sequence: TGTGCCAGCAGCGTTGTGGCGGGGGGTAGACAAGAGACCCAGTACTTC.

The V call is TRBV24-1, the J call TRBJ2-1; 9 bases line up with TRBD2. Germline V CDR1 and CDR2: KGHDR, SFDVKD. The CDR3 has 16 amino acids. V gave up 9 bases and J gave up 0 bases; unmatched junction bases: 8. The CDR3 protein is CATGTEREDSYNEQFF. The CDR3 DNA is TGTGCCACCGGGACAGAGCGGGAGGACTCCTACAATGAGCAGTTCTTC.

The gene calls are TRBV12-3 or TRBV12-4 and TRBJ1-2, with D hard to call. Trimming removed 6 bases from V and 7 bases from J, with 12 bases in between. CDR3 length equals 12 residues. The CDR3 nucleotides are TGTGCCAGCAGCCCGCAGGTTGGTGGCTACACCTTC. Its protein product is CASSPQVGGYTF.

The rearrangement links TRBV28 to TRBJ1-5; tentatively, D is TRBD1 (6 bases). This CDR3 has 16 amino acids. V was trimmed by 3 bases and J by 4 bases, leaving 16 bases between them. From germline, CDR1 is MDHEN and CDR2 SYDVKM. DNA of the CDR3: TGTGCCAGCAGTTTGGGCCGATACAGGGCGAATCAGCCCCAGCATTTT. Its translation: CASSLGRYRANQPQHF. Together with reference TRBV28 and TRBJ1-5, the CDR3 gives the full variable domain: DVKVTQSSRYLVKRTGEKVFLECVQDMDHENMFWYRQDPGLGLRLIYFSYDVKMKEKGDIPEGYSVSREKKERFSLILESASTNQTSMYLCASSLGRYRANQPQHFGDGTRLSIL.

The chain joins TRBV6-5 to TRBJ1-6; 11 bases are a match to TRBD1. Germline CDR1 is MNHEY and CDR2 is SVGAGI. CDR3 length: 15 amino acids. Germline trimming cut 5 bases from V and 8 bases from J; bases unmatched to any gene: 5. The CDR3 loop is CASSRDRGDDSPLHF. DNA for the CDR3: TGTGCCAGCAGTCGGGACAGGGGGGATGATTCACCCCTCCACTTT.

The rearrangement links TRBV7-9 to TRBJ2-3; TRBD2 agrees at 15 bases. Trimming cost V 5 bases and J 4 bases; bases outside gene matches: 1. Germline V CDR1 and CDR2: SEHNR, FQNEAQ (reference sequence). The CDR3 contains 15 residues. This CDR3 is CASSGLAGGSDTQYF. DNA for the CDR3: TGTGCCAGCAGCGGACTAGCGGGAGGGTCAGATACGCAGTATTTT.

This rearrangement joins TRBV7-2 to TRBJ2-2; perhaps TRBD2 as D (6 bases). V lost 4 bases to trimming and J lost 6 bases, with 15 bases between them. Germline V gene sequence: CDR1 SGHTA, CDR2 FQGNSA. The CDR3 covers 15 residues. CDR3 region: CASSSSTLAAGELFF. CDR3 in DNA: TGTGCCAGCAGCTCATCCACTTTAGCGGCCGGGGAGCTGTTTTTT.

The V gene is TRBV2, the J gene TRBJ2-1; 10 positions agree with TRBD2. V lost 6 bases, J lost 1 base, and 6 bases stayed unmatched. The CDR3 totals 16 residues. Per germline, CDR1 SNHLY and CDR2 FYNNEI. The CDR3 loop reads CASRTRTSGSYNEQFF. The CDR3 DNA sequence: TGTGCCAGCAGGACCCGGACTAGCGGTTCCTACAATGAGCAGTTCTTC.

The chain couples TRBV5-1 to TRBJ1-2; 10 bases agree with TRBD1. CDR1 is SGHRS and CDR2 is YFSETQ in the germline V gene. The CDR3 runs 15 residues. After removal of 4 bases from V and 5 bases from J, the junction contained 8 bases not matched to a gene. CDR3 sequence reads: CASSLGTGAGYGYTF. CDR3 nucleotides: TGCGCCAGCAGCCTAGGGACAGGGGCGGGGTATGGCTACACCTTC. The full variable domain, completed using reference TRBV5-1 and TRBJ1-2, is KAGVTQTPRYLIKTRGQQVTLSCSPISGHRSVSWYQQTPGQGLQFLFEYFSETQRNKGNFPGRFSGRQFSNSRSEMNVSTLELGDSALYLCASSLGTGAGYGYTFGSGTRLTVV.

V and J are TRBV30 and TRBJ1-4; 9 nucleotides align to TRBD1. The junction had 3 bases not matched to a gene; V was cut back by 4 bases and J by 3 bases. CDR1 is GTSNPN and CDR2 is SVGIG in the germline V gene (reference sequence). This CDR3 is built from 14 residues. CDR3 protein: CAWNRGLANEKLFF. In nucleotides, the CDR3 is TGTGCCTGGAACAGGGGGCTTGCTAATGAAAAACTGTTTTTT.

This chain links TRBV5-5 with TRBJ2-7; D is perhaps TRBD1 (6 bases). The germline V gene has CDR1 SGHKS and CDR2 YYEKEE (reference sequence). Between the trimmed V and J ends, which lost 2 bases and 4 bases, there was a span of 19 bases. This CDR3 is 16 amino acids long. Here the CDR3 reads CASSFGGTKGGYEQYF. The CDR3 DNA is TGTGCCAGCAGCTTTGGGGGTACAAAAGGGGGTTACGAGCAGTACTTC.

The gene calls are TRBV7-9 and TRBJ2-5; 7 bases match TRBD1. J lost 3 bases, V lost 6 bases, and 1 base had no gene match. Per the germline V gene, CDR1 is SEHNR and CDR2 is FQNEAQ (reference sequence). The CDR3 has 12 residues. CDR3 region: CASSTGEETQYF. CDR3 bases: TGTGCCAGCAGTACAGGGGAAGAGACCCAGTACTTC.